The T cell receptor beta chain under discussion was sequenced for a study of human T cells and chemical hapten exposure. This clonotype has only a few counts. Time point of the sample: patch test 3, about 24 weeks after DPC sensitization. This sample's treatment: therapeutic diphenylcyclopropenone sensitization with weekly scalp DPC. One entry per CDR3 protein, called by TCRdb with MiXCR from the RACE reads. The sample has 130,000 or so distinct CDR3 sequences; about 11% are singletons. V was clipped by 6 bases and J by 0 bases, with 12 bases between them. CDR3 size: 15 residues. Germline CDR1 and CDR2: MDHEN and SYDVKM.

This receptor was obtained from a woman in her fifties or sixties with alopecia areata. Some clones in this sample may be carry-over from other donors' samples. This specimen was whole blood, taken in connection with sensitization to the hapten diphenylcyclopropenone (DPC). V gene TRBV28 combines with J gene TRBJ2-1; D gene uncertain. As DNA, the CDR3 is TGTGCCAGCAGCATGGCAGGCAGCTCCTACAATGAGCAGTTCTTC. Translated, it gives CASSMAGSSYNEQFF.